These T cell receptor beta chains were read from a single sample in a study of human T cells and chemical hapten exposure. TCRdb reprocessed the 5' RACE reads with MiXCR, giving one entry per CDR3 protein. Of tens of thousands of distinct CDR3 sequences in the sample, about a sixth were seen once. The receptors were gathered from a female donor in good health. Each CDR3 is given with its conserved first and last residue. D genes are given only for firm matches. Expanded clones are given a class, and other clones once, few, many or no size at all.

.,few,TRBV2,TRBJ1-5,TGTGCCAGCAGTGAAAGGGCCGAGGATCAGCCCCAGCATTTT,CASSERAEDQPQHF
.,.,TRBV19,TRBJ1-5,TGTGCCAGTAGTATCGCCGGGGCTCAGCCCCAGCATTTT,CASSIAGAQPQHF
TRBD1,.,TRBV6-5,TRBJ1-1,TGTGCCAGCAGTACCCGGACAGGGAAGACTGAAGCTTTCTTT,CASSTRTGKTEAFF
TRBD2,few,TRBV29-1,TRBJ2-3,TGCAGCGTTGAAGATGGAGGGCTAGCGGACACAGATACGCAGTATTTT,CSVEDGGLADTDTQYF
TRBD1,.,TRBV6-5,TRBJ1-1,TGTGCCAGCAGGACGAGCGACAGGGTTGTTGCTGAAGCTTTCTTT,CASRTSDRVVAEAFF
.,.,TRBV27,TRBJ2-7,TGTGCCAGCAGTTTATCGGAAGGGAGTGAGCAGTACTTC,CASSLSEGSEQYF
.,few,TRBV20-1,TRBJ1-1,TGCAGTGCTAGAGATGAGTGGAACACTGAAGCTTTCTTT,CSARDEWNTEAFF
TRBD2,.,TRBV20-1,TRBJ2-5,TGCAGTGCTAGCGGGGGGACTCAAGAGACCCAGTACTTC,CSASGGTQETQYF
.,.,TRBV7-2,TRBJ2-3,TGTGCCAGCAGCCAGGGAGGGGGGGCCTCAGATACGCAGTATTTT,CASSQGGGASDTQYF
TRBD2,.,TRBV28,TRBJ2-1,TGTGCCAGCAGTTTATCCGGGACTAGCGGGCGCTCCTACAATGAGCAGTTCTTC,CASSLSGTSGRSYNEQFF
.,.,TRBV4-1,TRBJ1-1,TGCGCCAGCAGCCAAGCTCCCAGGGGCAGGGCCCCTGAAGCTTTCTTT,CASSQAPRGRAPEAFF
.,few,TRBV29-1,TRBJ1-6,TGCAGCGTCCGGGAGTCAAGGGCGGATTCACCCCTCCACTTT,CSVRESRADSPLHF
.,few,TRBV7-2,TRBJ2-7,TGTGCCAGCAGCCCTGGGGTTAACGAGCAGTACTTC,CASSPGVNEQYF
TRBD2,.,TRBV28,TRBJ2-1,TGTGCCAGCAGCCTAGGTGGCAGGGAGGGGAATGAGCAGTTCTTC,CASSLGGREGNEQFF
.,.,TRBV7-9,TRBJ1-1,TGTGCCAGCAGCTTTGCCGGACGGGGAGCTTTCTTT,CASSFAGRGAFF
TRBD1,medium-sized,TRBV28,TRBJ1-1,TGTGCCAGCAGTTTGGGGGACAGGCGAAACACTGAAGCTTTCTTT,CASSLGDRRNTEAFF
.,few,TRBV19,TRBJ2-1,TGTGCCAGTAGTATCTTCCAGGGGGGTCGCGAGCAGTTCTTC,CASSIFQGGREQFF
.,.,TRBV11-2,TRBJ2-1,TGTGCCAGCAGCTTAGGGATTGGGACAAGAGTGGAGTTCTTC,CASSLGIGTRVEFF
TRBD2,.,TRBV5-1,TRBJ2-3,TGCGCCAGCAGCCATACTAGCGCCAACACAGATACGCAGTATTTT,CASSHTSANTDTQYF
.,few,TRBV21-1,TRBJ1-1,TGTGCCACCGGCCCGGGGAACACTGAAGCTTTCTTT,CATGPGNTEAFF
TRBD2,few,TRBV28,TRBJ2-7,TGTGCCAGCAGTTTAGCCCCCTCAGCGGGAGTCTTACTCCCCCCTCCCTACGAGCAGTACTTC,CASSLAPSAGVLLPPPYEQYF
.,.,TRBV14,TRBJ1-2,TGTGCCAGCAGCCAAGATACCCGATATGGCTACACCTTC,CASSQDTRYGYTF
TRBD1,few,TRBV18,TRBJ1-4,TGTGCCAGCTCACCCCGGGACAGCACAAATGAAAAACTGTTTTTT,CASSPRDSTNEKLFF
TRBD1,.,TRBV2,TRBJ2-3,TGTGCCAGCAGTCGCGACAGGGAAGGTACAGATACGCAGTATTTT,CASSRDREGTDTQYF
.,.,TRBV5-1,TRBJ2-3,TGCGCCAGCAGCTTGGTGGCGGGAAGCCCAGATACGCAGTATTTT,CASSLVAGSPDTQYF
TRBD2,many,TRBV5-1,TRBJ2-5,TGCGCCAGCAGCTTGAAGCGGGGGGCGCCTGAAGAGACCCAGTACTTC,CASSLKRGAPEETQYF
.,.,TRBV12-3/TRBV12-4,TRBJ2-7,TGTGCCAGCAGCTCGCGGGGATCCGAAGGGGAGTACTTC,CASSSRGSEGEYF
.,.,TRBV4-2,TRBJ1-4,TGTGCCAGCAGCCAATGGGGTGAAAAACTGTTTTTT,CASSQWGEKLFF
TRBD1,.,TRBV7-9,TRBJ2-1,TGTGCCAGCAGCTTTACCGGGACAGGGGGTGAGCAGTTCTTC,CASSFTGTGGEQFF
TRBD2,few,TRBV2,TRBJ2-3,TGTGCCAGCACCGGAGCGGGGGGCGCCACAGATACGCAGTATTTT,CASTGAGGATDTQYF
TRBD1,.,TRBV12-3/TRBV12-4,TRBJ2-1,TGTGCCAGCAGTTCCGGACAGGGGGCTGGCAATGAGCAGTTCTTC,CASSSGQGAGNEQFF
.,.,TRBV12-3/TRBV12-4,TRBJ1-5,TGTGCCAGCAGTTTCGCCGGGAGTGGCAATCAGCCCCAGCATTTT,CASSFAGSGNQPQHF
.,few,TRBV7-2,TRBJ1-2,TGTGCCAGCAGCCAAGAGAGACAGACCTATGGCTACACCTTC,CASSQERQTYGYTF
.,few,TRBV10-3,TRBJ1-3,TGTGCCAGTACCCCGGACAGCTCTGGAAACACCATATATTTT,CASTPDSSGNTIYF
.,.,TRBV5-5,TRBJ1-1,TGTGCCAGCAGCTTGGTTGGACAGCGCAGAGAAGCTTTCTTT,CASSLVGQRREAFF
.,few,TRBV28,TRBJ1-5,TGTGCCAGCAGTTTAGGCCCGGGAGGCAATCAGCCCCAGCATTTT,CASSLGPGGNQPQHF
.,.,TRBV7-8,TRBJ2-1,TGTGCCAGCAGTTTTGGCGCGGGGGCCTCCTACAATGAGCAGTTCTTC,CASSFGAGASYNEQFF
.,.,TRBV7-2,TRBJ2-1,TGTGCCAGCAGCTTATCGGGGTCACCCTCCTACAATGAGCAGTTCTTC,CASSLSGSPSYNEQFF
.,.,TRBV5-6,TRBJ2-3,TGTGCCAGCAGCTTGGCGGCCGCAGATACGCAGTATTTT,CASSLAAADTQYF
.,.,TRBV7-2,TRBJ1-6,TGTGCCAGCAGCTTAGTTGGCGCAAGGGATTCACCCCTCCACTTT,CASSLVGARDSPLHF
.,.,TRBV20-1,TRBJ2-2,TGCAGTGCTTATGGTCCGAACACCGGGGAGCTGTTTTTT,CSAYGPNTGELFF
.,.,TRBV19,TRBJ1-4,TGTGCCAGTAGTACAACAGTGACAAGCGGAAAACTGTTTTTT,CASSTTVTSGKLFF
.,.,TRBV20-1,TRBJ2-7,TGCAGTGCTGCCGGGATCTCCGGATACGAGCAGTACTTC,CSAAGISGYEQYF
TRBD1,few,TRBV6-5,TRBJ1-2,TGTGCCAGCAGCGAAAACACAGGGGAGGGCGGCTACACCTTC,CASSENTGEGGYTF
TRBD2,few,TRBV27,TRBJ2-1,TGTGCCAGCAGTTTATCCCGAGGACTAGCCGATTCCTACAATGAGCAGTTCTTC,CASSLSRGLADSYNEQFF
TRBD1,.,TRBV6-6,TRBJ2-7,TGTGCCAGCAGTTTAGGACAGGTCCCTCGGTACGAGCAGTACTTC,CASSLGQVPRYEQYF
TRBD2,few,TRBV28,TRBJ2-7,TGTGCCAGCAGTTTATCGTACCTGACTAGCGGGAGGGCCATCGAGCAGTACTTC,CASSLSYLTSGRAIEQYF
TRBD1,.,TRBV7-9,TRBJ2-7,TGTGCCAGCAGCTTAGGGACAGGGGGCTCCCCCGAGCAGTACTTC,CASSLGTGGSPEQYF
.,few,TRBV3-1,TRBJ1-6,TGTGCCAGCAGCCAAGTTACAGGGTTCACTAATAATTCACCCCTCCACTTT,CASSQVTGFTNNSPLHF